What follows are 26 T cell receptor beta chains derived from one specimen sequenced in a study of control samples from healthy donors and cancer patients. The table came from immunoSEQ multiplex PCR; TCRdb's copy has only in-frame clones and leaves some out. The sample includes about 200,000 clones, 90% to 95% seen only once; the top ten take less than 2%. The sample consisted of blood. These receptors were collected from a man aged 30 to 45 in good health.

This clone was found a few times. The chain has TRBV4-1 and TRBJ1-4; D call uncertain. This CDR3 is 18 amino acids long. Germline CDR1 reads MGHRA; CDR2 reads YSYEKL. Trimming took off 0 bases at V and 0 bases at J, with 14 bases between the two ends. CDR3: CASSQDQEGLTTNEKLFF. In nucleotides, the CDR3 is TGCGCCAGCAGCCAAGATCAGGAGGGCCTAACAACTAATGAAAAACTGTTTTTT.

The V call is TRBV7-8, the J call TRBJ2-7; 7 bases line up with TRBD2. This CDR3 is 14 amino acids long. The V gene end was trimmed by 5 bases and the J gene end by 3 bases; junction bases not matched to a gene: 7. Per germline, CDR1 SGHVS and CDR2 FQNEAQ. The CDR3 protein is CASSVRGFHYEQYF. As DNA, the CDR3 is TGTGCCAGCAGCGTGCGGGGGTTCCACTACGAGCAGTACTTC.

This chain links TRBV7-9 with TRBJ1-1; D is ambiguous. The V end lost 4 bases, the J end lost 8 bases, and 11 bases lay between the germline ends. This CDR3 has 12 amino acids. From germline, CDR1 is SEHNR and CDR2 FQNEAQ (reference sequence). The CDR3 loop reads CASSYLGGEAFF. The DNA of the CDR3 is TGTGCCAGCAGCTATCTGGGTGGAGAAGCTTTCTTT.

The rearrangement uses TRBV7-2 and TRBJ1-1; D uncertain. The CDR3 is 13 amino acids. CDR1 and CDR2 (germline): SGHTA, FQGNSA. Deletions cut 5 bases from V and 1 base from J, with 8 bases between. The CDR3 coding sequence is TGTGCCAGCAGCCTGAACCAGAACACTGAAGCTTTCTTT. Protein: CASSLNQNTEAFF.

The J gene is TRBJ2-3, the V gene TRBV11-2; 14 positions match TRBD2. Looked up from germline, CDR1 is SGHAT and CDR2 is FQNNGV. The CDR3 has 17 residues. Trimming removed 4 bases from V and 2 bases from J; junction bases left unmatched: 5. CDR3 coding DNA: TGTGCCAGCAGCTCTGGGACTAGCGGGGGTCCCACAGATACGCAGTATTTT. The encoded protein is CASSSGTSGGPTDTQYF.

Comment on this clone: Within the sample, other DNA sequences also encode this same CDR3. The chain's CDR3 is CASSLTGNTEAFF. CDR3 bases: TGTGCCAGCAGCTTAACGGGGAACACTGAAGCTTTCTTT. This rearrangement joins TRBV7-8 to TRBJ1-1; D gene ambiguous. The ends were cut back, 2 bases at V and 1 base at J, with 5 bases in the middle. CDR1 and CDR2 from the germline V gene are SGHVS and FQNEAQ. CDR3 length: 13 residues. Filled out from reference TRBV7-8 and TRBJ1-1, the complete variable domain reads GAGVSQSPRYKVAKRGQDVALRCDPISGHVSLFWYQQALGQGPEFLTYFQNEAQLDKSGLPSDRFFAERPEGSVSTLKIQRTQQEDSAVYLCASSLTGNTEAFFGQGTRLTVV.

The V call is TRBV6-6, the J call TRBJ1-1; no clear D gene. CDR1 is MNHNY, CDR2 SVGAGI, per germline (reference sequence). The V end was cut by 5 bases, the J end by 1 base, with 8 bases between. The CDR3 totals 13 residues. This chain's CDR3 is CASSPEGNTEAFF. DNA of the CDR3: TGTGCCAGCAGTCCCGAGGGGAACACTGAAGCTTTCTTT.

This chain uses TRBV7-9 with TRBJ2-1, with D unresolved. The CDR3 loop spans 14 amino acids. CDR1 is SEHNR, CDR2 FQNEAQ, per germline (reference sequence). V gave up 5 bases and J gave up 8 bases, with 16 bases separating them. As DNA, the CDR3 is TGTGCCAGCAGCCCCCGACTGCCAGCTGATGAGCAGTTCTTC. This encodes CASSPRLPADEQFF.

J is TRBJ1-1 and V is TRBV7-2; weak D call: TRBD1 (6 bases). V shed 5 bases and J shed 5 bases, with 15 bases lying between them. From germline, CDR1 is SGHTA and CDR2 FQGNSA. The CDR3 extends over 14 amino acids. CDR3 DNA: TGTGCCAGCAGCCGCCAGGGGATGGGGACTGAAGCTTTCTTT. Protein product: CASSRQGMGTEAFF. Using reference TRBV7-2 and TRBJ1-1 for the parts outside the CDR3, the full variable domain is GAGVSQSPSNKVTEKGKDVELRCDPISGHTALYWYRQSLGQGLEFLIYFQGNSAPDKSGLPSDRFSAERTGGSVSTLTIQRTQQEDSAVYLCASSRQGMGTEAFFGQGTRLTVV.

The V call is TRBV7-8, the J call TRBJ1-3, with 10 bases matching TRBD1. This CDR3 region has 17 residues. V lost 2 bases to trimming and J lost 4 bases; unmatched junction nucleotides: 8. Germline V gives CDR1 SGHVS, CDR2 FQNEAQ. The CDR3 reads CASSLYSTGGLGNTIYF. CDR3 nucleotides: TGTGCCAGCAGCTTATATTCGACAGGGGGCCTCGGAAACACCATATATTTT.

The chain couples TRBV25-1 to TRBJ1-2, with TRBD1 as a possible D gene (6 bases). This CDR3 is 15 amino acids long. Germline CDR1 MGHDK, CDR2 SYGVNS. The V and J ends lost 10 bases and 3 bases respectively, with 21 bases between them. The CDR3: CATKGDTGNDYGYTF. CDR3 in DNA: TGTGCCACCAAGGGAGACACAGGGAATGACTATGGCTACACCTTC.

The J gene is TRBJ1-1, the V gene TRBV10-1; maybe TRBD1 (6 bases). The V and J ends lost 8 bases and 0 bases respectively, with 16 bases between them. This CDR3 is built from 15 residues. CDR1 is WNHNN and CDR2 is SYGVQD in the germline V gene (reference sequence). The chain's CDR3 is CASSPGQGLNTEAFF. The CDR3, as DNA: TGCGCCAGCTCCCCCGGGCAGGGGCTGAACACTGAAGCTTTCTTT.

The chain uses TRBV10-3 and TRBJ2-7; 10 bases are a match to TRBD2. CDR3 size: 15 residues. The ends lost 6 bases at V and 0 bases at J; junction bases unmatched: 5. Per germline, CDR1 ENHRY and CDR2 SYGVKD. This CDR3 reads CAIRNSGGHSYEQYF. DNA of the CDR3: TGTGCCATCAGGAATAGCGGGGGGCACTCCTACGAGCAGTACTTC.

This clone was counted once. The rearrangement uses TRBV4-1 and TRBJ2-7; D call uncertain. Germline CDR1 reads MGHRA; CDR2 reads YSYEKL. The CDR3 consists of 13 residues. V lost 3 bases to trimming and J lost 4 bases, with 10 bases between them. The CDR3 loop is CASSQNGYYEQYF. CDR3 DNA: TGCGCCAGCAGCCAGAACGGATATTACGAGCAGTACTTC.

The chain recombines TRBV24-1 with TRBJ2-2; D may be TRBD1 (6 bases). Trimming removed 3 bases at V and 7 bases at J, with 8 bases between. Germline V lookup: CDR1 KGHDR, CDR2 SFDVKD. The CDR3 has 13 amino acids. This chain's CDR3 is CATSDTGFGELFF. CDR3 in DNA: TGTGCCACCAGTGATACAGGGTTCGGGGAGCTGTTTTTT.

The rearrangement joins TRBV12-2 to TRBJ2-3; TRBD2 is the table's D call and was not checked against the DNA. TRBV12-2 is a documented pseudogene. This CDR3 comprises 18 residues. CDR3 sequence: CASRLALISGGRVDTQYF. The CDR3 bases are TGTGCAAGTCGCTTAGCGCTAATTTCGGGGGGCCGGGTAGATACGCAGTATTTT.

The CDR3 here is CASSMAVSNQPQHF. In nucleotides, the CDR3 is TGTGCCAGTAGTATGGCAGTTAGCAATCAGCCCCAGCATTTT. This chain links TRBV19 with TRBJ1-5; D is undetermined. Germline CDR1 LNHDA, CDR2 SQIVND (reference sequence). Deletions cut 3 bases from V and 0 bases from J, with 6 bases between. This CDR3 spans 14 amino acids.

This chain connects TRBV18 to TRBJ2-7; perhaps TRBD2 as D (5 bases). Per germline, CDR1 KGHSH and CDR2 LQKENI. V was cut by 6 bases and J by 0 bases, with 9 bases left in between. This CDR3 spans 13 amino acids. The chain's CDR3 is CASSEDYSYEQYF. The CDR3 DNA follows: TGTGCCAGCTCCGAAGACTACTCCTACGAGCAGTACTTC.

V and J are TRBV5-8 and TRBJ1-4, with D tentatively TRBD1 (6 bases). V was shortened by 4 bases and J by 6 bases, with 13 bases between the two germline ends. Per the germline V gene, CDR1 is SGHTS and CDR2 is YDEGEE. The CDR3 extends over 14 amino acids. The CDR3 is CASSRGGSYEKLFF. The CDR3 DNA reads TGTGCCAGCAGCCGCGGGGGCTCCTATGAAAAACTGTTTTTT.

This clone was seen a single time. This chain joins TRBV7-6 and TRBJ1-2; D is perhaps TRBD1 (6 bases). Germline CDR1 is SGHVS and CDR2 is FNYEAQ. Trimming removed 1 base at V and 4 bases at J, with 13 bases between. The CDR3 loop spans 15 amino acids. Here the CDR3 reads CASSLEPGVSYGYTF. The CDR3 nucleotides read TGTGCCAGCAGCTTAGAACCAGGGGTCAGCTATGGCTACACCTTC. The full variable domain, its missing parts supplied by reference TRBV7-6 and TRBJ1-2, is GAGVSQSPRYKVTKRGQDVALRCDPISGHVSLYWYRQALGQGPEFLTYFNYEAQQDKSGLPNDRFSAERPEGSISTLTIQRTEQRDSAMYRCASSLEPGVSYGYTFGSGTRLTVV.

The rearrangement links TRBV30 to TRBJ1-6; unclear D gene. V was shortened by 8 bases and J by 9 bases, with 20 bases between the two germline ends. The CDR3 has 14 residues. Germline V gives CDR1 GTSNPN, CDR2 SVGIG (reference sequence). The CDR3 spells CATASWTVGSPLHF. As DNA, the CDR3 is TGTGCCACGGCGAGTTGGACGGTGGGTTCACCCCTCCACTTT.

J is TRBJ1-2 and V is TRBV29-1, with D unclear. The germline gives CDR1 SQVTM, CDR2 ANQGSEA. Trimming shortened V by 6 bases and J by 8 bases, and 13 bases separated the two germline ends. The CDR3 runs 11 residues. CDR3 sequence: CSVAEAGGYTF. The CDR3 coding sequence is TGCAGCGTCGCTGAGGCTGGCGGCTACACCTTC.

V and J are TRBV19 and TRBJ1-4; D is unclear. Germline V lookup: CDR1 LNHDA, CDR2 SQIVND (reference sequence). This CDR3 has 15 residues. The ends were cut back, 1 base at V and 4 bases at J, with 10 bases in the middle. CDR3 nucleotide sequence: TGTGCCAGTAGTATAGGGGCAGCGGATAATGAAAAACTGTTTTTT. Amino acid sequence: CASSIGAADNEKLFF.

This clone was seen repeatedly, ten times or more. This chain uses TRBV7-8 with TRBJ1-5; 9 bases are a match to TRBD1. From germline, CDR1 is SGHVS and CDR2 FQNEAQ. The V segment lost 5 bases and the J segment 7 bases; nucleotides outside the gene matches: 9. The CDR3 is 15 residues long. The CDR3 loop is CASSVITGGFQPQHF. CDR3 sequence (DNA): TGTGCCAGCAGCGTAATTACAGGGGGCTTCCAGCCCCAGCATTTT. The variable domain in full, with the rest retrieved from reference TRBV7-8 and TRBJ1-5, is GAGVSQSPRYKVAKRGQDVALRCDPISGHVSLFWYQQALGQGPEFLTYFQNEAQLDKSGLPSDRFFAERPEGSVSTLKIQRTQQEDSAVYLCASSVITGGFQPQHFGDGTRLSIL.

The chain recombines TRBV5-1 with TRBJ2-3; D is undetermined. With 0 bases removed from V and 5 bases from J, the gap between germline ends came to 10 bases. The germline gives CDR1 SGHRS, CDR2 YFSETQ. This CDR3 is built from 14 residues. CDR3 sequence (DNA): TGCGCCAGCAGCTTGGCCACGGGCCGAGATACGCAGTATTTT. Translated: CASSLATGRDTQYF.

CDR3 sequence reads: CASSRGASSYNEQFF. CDR3 sequence (DNA): TGTGCCAGCAGCCGGGGGGCTAGCTCCTACAATGAGCAGTTCTTC. The J gene is TRBJ2-1, the V gene TRBV3-1 (or the pseudogene TRBV3-2); the D gene could be TRBD1 or TRBD2 (6 bases each). Germline V gene data show CDR1 as LGHDT and CDR2 as YNNKEL (reference sequence). Trimming cost V 4 bases and J 0 bases, with 10 bases left between them. CDR3 size: 15 residues.